Listed below are T cell receptor beta chains from one sample, sequenced in a study of technical replicates of blood from several donors. Profiling relied on immunoSEQ multiplex PCR, and the TCRdb table lists in-frame clones only, not all of them. The table shows some 60,000 clones, with roughly 91% occurring only once. The sequenced material came from PBMCs. The receptor set was obtained from a human donor in good health. Some clones in this sample may be carry-over from other donors' samples. Both conserved end residues are trimmed from each CDR3.

v_gene	j_gene	CDR3aa
TRBV7-3	TRBJ2-1	ASSLTGQREGSGNEQF
TRBV5-1	TRBJ1-4	ASRLTGLAEKLF
TRBV5-1	TRBJ1-1	ASSLVASRNTEAF
TRBV9	TRBJ2-7	ASSVDGSGGEQY
TRBV30	TRBJ1-1	AWRTGLGTEAF
TRBV27	TRBJ2-2	ASRLAENTGELF
TRBV10-1	TRBJ2-7	ASSERDTYEQY
TRBV28	TRBJ1-2	ASSPGDIAYGYT
TRBV15	TRBJ2-1	ATSRGDMKGFGSYNEQF
TRBV7-7	TRBJ2-2	ASRQSPNTGELF
TRBV18	TRBJ2-7	ASSELAGGYAEQY
TRBV5-6	TRBJ1-5	ASSLDRGNQPQH
TRBV5-6	TRBJ1-1	ASNSLSNRGSTEAF
TRBV7-3	TRBJ2-5	ASSLYGGRTGGETQY
TRBV21-1	TRBJ2-6	ASRSPIAIGANVLT
TRBV6-5	TRBJ1-2	ASRMDRGGYGYT
TRBV7-2	TRBJ2-7	ASSSPPPLAGGPWDEQY
TRBV9	TRBJ1-2	ASSAGQGMVWRYT
TRBV5-4	TRBJ2-3	ASSLPGATSTDTQY
TRBV30	TRBJ2-1	AWSPTDNEQF